This section outlines one T cell receptor (beta chain) sequence together with its context. No antigen is known for it. Per-base qualities were not stored, and no clone one base away is much larger. The sample's time point, from its label and the paper: baseline before first vaccination. Vaccinee samples came from UK trials COV001 and COV002, including a single-blind randomized controlled phase 2/3 trial of AZD1222 (ChAdOx1 nCoV-19) in healthy adults. Trial participant PBMC samples were collected at day 0 and day 28 after the second dose for TCRbeta chain sequencing. The data belong to a study of T cell responses to AZD1222 COVID-19 vaccine (dated by TCRdb to the early 2020s). Context from the whole study: AZD1222 recipients whose second dose came at about 4 weeks and those whose second dose came at about 12 weeks were combined into one group, since spike-specific TCR depth and breadth did not differ between the two schedules. A total of approximately 230 trial participants underwent TCR sequencing, of whom around 200 received two doses of AZD1222 and some 25 received two doses of the MenACWY control vaccine. Trial participants were enrolled into age subgroups of 18-55, 56-69 and 70-plus years, which contained around 140, 26 and 57 TCR-sequenced participants, respectively.

The CDR3 regions of human TCRbeta chains were analyzed by immunosequencing. The study's own analysis went as follows. Repertoire TCRs were checked for matches against a reference library of SARS-CoV-2-specific TCRs that had been generated using the MIRA antigen-specificity platform. Breadth meant the fraction of unique TCRs that were SARS-CoV-2-associated, whereas depth meant the fraction of total T cells that were SARS-CoV-2-associated. Each spike-specific TCR was assigned to its reactive spike region and to a CD4 or CD8 class using the MIRA data. Log10-transformed breadth and depth values were compared by one-way ANOVA with Sidak's multiple comparisons tests. As stored in TCRdb, this immuneACCESS dataset retains in-frame rearrangements with V and J assigned. A fraction of the clones does not appear; measured against another copy, unresolved V genes explain less than half of the discrepancy, and the remainder lacks a known reason. The V and J calls and clone size come from that table; D and trimming were worked out from the DNA. This sample is represented by roughly 110,000 clones; around 92% of them were singletons. The ten largest account for 6.6% of the sample.

The germline ends are 13 bases apart after V is trimmed by 4 bases and J by 6 bases. CDR1 MDHEN and CDR2 SYDVKM were looked up in the germline V gene. Including the terminal cysteine and phenylalanine, the CDR3 comprises 14 residues. The read is trimmed to its CDR3 DNA, 42 bases read in frame from base 1. The research as a whole found: Because no day 14 peak-response samples were available, the repertoires could be characterized only after the peak T cell response. The 56-69-year group was small, and its depth increase did not reach significance, likely because of low power. Most participants were white British and females outnumbered males, and the authors suggested that clonal diversity may have been underestimated. Reportedly, almost half of the unique spike-specific TCRs recognized epitopes lying outside the regions that are mutated in the B.1.351 and B.1.1.7 variants. Conclusions about previously exposed vaccinees are limited, since just five to seven AZD1222 recipients were seropositive for SARS-CoV-2 at baseline. After two AZD1222 doses, both the breadth and the depth of spike-specific TCRs were significantly higher than at day 0 and than in MenACWY recipients. The whole spike protein was spanned by vaccine-associated CD4 TCRs, and dominant responses were seen in regions 160-218 and 743-854.

The rearranged chain carries TRBV28 and TRBJ2-1; the D gene is perhaps TRBD1 or TRBD2, each of them matching over 6 bases. This receptor was obtained from an adult in good health. Sequencing was performed on peripheral blood, taken on day 0 of AZD1222 vaccination. The sequence in DNA is TGTGCCAGCAGTTACAGACAGGAGGGCAATGAGCAGTTCTTC. It specifies CASSYRQEGNEQFF.